A selection of T cell receptor beta chains follows, all from one sample in a study of shared clonotypes between healthy human individuals. Sequencing used immunoSEQ multiplex PCR; TCRdb keeps in-frame clones, though not all of them. The sample has approximately 2,200,000 clones, about 93% seen once. The sample was naive CD8+ T cells from PBMCs. Source of these receptors: a man aged 18-30 years in good health. Some clones in this sample may be carry-over from other donors' samples. Each CDR3 is given with its conserved first and last residue. The D gene is left open where the match is weak. Where a row states a size, it is once, few, many or the class of an expanded clone; other rows omit it.

V	size	D	J	CDR3	DNA
TRBV9	.	TRBD1	TRBJ1-1	CASSVWSGGTEAFF	TGTGCCAGCAGCGTATGGTCAGGGGGCACTGAAGCTTTCTTT
TRBV5-8	once	.	TRBJ2-1	CASTGLNNEQFF	TGTGCCAGCACGGGACTTAACAATGAGCAGTTCTTC
TRBV5-1	.	TRBD1	TRBJ1-3	CASSWGQGAFSGNTIYF	TGCGCCAGCAGCTGGGGACAGGGAGCCTTCTCTGGAAACACCATATATTTT
TRBV6-1	.	.	TRBJ1-2	CASSDFHRDIMGYTF	TGTGCCAGCAGTGATTTCCACCGGGACATAATGGGCTACACCTTC
TRBV2	.	TRBD1	TRBJ1-1	CASSRQGASANTEAFF	TGTGCCAGCAGTAGACAGGGGGCGTCGGCGAACACTGAAGCTTTCTTT
TRBV28	once	.	TRBJ2-7	CASSPWDRRLYEQYF	TGTGCCAGCAGTCCCTGGGACCGAAGACTCTACGAGCAGTACTTC
TRBV6-6	.	.	TRBJ2-3	CASSYLWGSTDTQYF	TGTGCCAGCAGTTACTTATGGGGGTCCACAGATACGCAGTATTTT
TRBV4-3	.	.	TRBJ1-3	CASSQGTFSGNTIYF	TGCGCCAGCAGCCAAGGGACTTTCTCTGGAAACACCATATATTTT
TRBV27	once	.	TRBJ1-5	CASSLIGAGPQHF	TGTGCCAGCAGTTTAATCGGCGCGGGGCCCCAGCATTTT
TRBV28	.	.	TRBJ1-1	CASSLYLNTEAFF	TGTGCCAGCAGTTTATACCTCAACACTGAAGCTTTCTTT
TRBV5-4	.	TRBD2	TRBJ2-7	CASSPGTSGIYEQYF	TGTGCCAGCAGCCCCGGGACTAGCGGGATTTACGAGCAGTACTTC
TRBV13	.	TRBD2	TRBJ2-7	CASRRYTSVTLGNEQYF	TGTGCCAGCAGGCGATATACTAGCGTCACCCTTGGGAACGAGCAGTACTTC
TRBV6-5	.	.	TRBJ2-1	CASSLGVGSWNEQFF	TGTGCCAGCAGTTTAGGGGTCGGGAGCTGGAATGAGCAGTTCTTC
TRBV27	.	TRBD1	TRBJ1-2	CASSLVGQGFYGYTF	TGTGCCAGCAGTTTGGTGGGACAGGGGTTCTATGGCTACACCTTC
TRBV10-3	.	.	TRBJ2-3	CAISESDTTQYF	TGTGCCATCAGTGAGTCGGACACTACGCAGTATTTT
TRBV7-2	.	.	TRBJ2-5	CASGLGIGSKETQYF	TGTGCCAGCGGCCTCGGAATCGGCAGCAAAGAGACCCAGTACTTC
TRBV4-1	.	.	TRBJ1-1	CASSPNTGGVMVPEAFF	TGCGCCAGCAGCCCCAATACGGGCGGGGTTATGGTCCCTGAAGCTTTCTTT
TRBV28	.	.	TRBJ2-1	CASSFVSAGLYNEQFF	TGTGCCAGCAGTTTCGTTTCAGCGGGTCTCTACAATGAGCAGTTCTTC
TRBV6-5	.	TRBD1	TRBJ2-7	CASSPFTGDPEQYF	TGTGCCAGCAGTCCCTTCACAGGGGATCCCGAGCAGTACTTC
TRBV7-9	.	.	TRBJ2-5	CASSLADFQGPFETQYF	TGTGCCAGCAGCTTAGCGGATTTCCAGGGTCCCTTTGAGACCCAGTACTTC
TRBV18	.	TRBD1	TRBJ1-5	CASSPGNRGGQPQHF	TGTGCCAGCTCACCCGGGAACAGGGGAGGGCAGCCCCAGCATTTT
TRBV29-1	.	.	TRBJ2-1	CSTRGGSSYNEQFF	TGCAGCACACGAGGGGGATCCTCCTACAATGAGCAGTTCTTC
TRBV18	once	.	TRBJ1-1	CASSPAGTYFGWLEAFF	TGTGCCAGCTCACCAGCAGGGACCTACTTCGGGTGGCTTGAAGCTTTCTTT
TRBV9	.	.	TRBJ1-1	CASSVGGYTEAFF	TGTGCCAGCAGCGTAGGAGGCTACACTGAAGCTTTCTTT
TRBV28	.	.	TRBJ1-4	CASGRGYEKLFF	TGTGCCAGCGGGCGAGGGTATGAAAAACTGTTTTTT